This passage covers 9 T cell receptor beta chains from one sample sequenced in a study of T-cell reconstitution after alpha-beta-depleted transplantation in children. Construction of the TCRbeta library involved unique molecular identifiers. TCRdb analysed the PCR reads with MiXCR anew, one entry per CDR3 protein. The data hold more than 200,000 distinct CDR3 sequences, with roughly 25% observed a single time. The sequences come from PBMCs, collected before TCRalphabeta/CD19-depleted stem cell transplant. The receptor set was obtained from a girl aged 2 to 10 with Fanconi anemia, due to receive a stem cell transplant.

This clonotype came up many times. The CDR3 sequence: CAISEYSGTDTQYF. CDR3 bases: TGTGCCATCAGTGAATATAGCGGCACAGATACGCAGTATTTT. The chain uses TRBV10-3 and TRBJ2-3; D may be TRBD2 (5 bases). V lost 3 bases to trimming and J lost 1 base, with 8 bases between them. This CDR3 spans 14 amino acids. Germline lookup yields CDR1 ENHRY and CDR2 SYGVKD.

This clonotype was seen only a few times. The chain couples TRBV20-1 to TRBJ1-5, with 11 bases that match TRBD1. Losses at the gene ends were 6 bases for V and 5 bases for J; bases not matched to a gene: 12. The CDR3 has 16 amino acids. CDR1 and CDR2 from the germline V gene are DFQATT and SNEGSKA (reference sequence). The CDR3 DNA is TGCAGTGCCTCAGTTCCAGGGACAGGGGGGGATCAGCCCCAGCATTTT. It is translated as CSASVPGTGGDQPQHF.

This clonotype has ten or more counts. The rearrangement links TRBV7-9 to TRBJ2-7, with no clear D. V was cut by 3 bases and J by 0 bases, with 9 bases left in between. The CDR3 loop spans 14 amino acids. CDR1 is SEHNR and CDR2 is FQNEAQ in the germline V gene (reference sequence). CDR3 protein: CASSFVLSSYEQYF. The CDR3 bases are TGTGCCAGCAGCTTCGTGTTGAGCTCCTACGAGCAGTACTTC.

This clonotype was seen many times. CDR3 sequence: CATSSGTDTQYF. The CDR3, as DNA: TGTGCCACCTCTAGCGGCACAGATACGCAGTATTTT. This chain joins TRBV12-3 or TRBV12-4 and TRBJ2-3; tentatively, D is TRBD2 (6 bases). V lost 10 bases and J lost 1, with 9 bases in between. This CDR3 is built from 12 residues.

The chain uses TRBV7-3 and TRBJ2-2; D not resolved. Trimming removed 8 bases at V and 2 bases at J, with 12 bases between. Per the germline V gene, CDR1 is SGHTA and CDR2 is FQGTGA. The CDR3 totals 14 residues. The CDR3 spells CASQLYRNTGELFF. The CDR3 DNA reads TGTGCCAGCCAATTGTATCGCAACACCGGGGAGCTGTTTTTT.

The chain recombines TRBV27 with TRBJ2-6, with D perhaps matching TRBD1 (6 bases). Per the germline V gene, CDR1 is MNHEY and CDR2 is SMNVEV (reference sequence). Between the trimmed V and J ends, which lost 5 bases and 1 base, there was a span of 15 bases. The CDR3 has 17 residues. As DNA, the CDR3 is TGTGCCAGCAGTCCGCAGGGGATTTGGTCTGGGGCCAACGTCCTGACTTTC. Protein: CASSPQGIWSGANVLTF. The variable domain in full, with the rest retrieved from reference TRBV27 and TRBJ2-6, is EAQVTQNPRYLITVTGKKLTVTCSQNMNHEYMSWYRQDPGLGLRQIYYSMNVEVTDKGDVPEGYKVSRKEKRNFPLILESPSPNQTSLYFCASSPQGIWSGANVLTFGAGSRLTVL.

The chain carries TRBV5-1 and TRBJ2-6; D may correspond to TRBD1 or TRBD2 (5 bases each). Germline V lookup: CDR1 SGHRS, CDR2 YFSETQ. The germline V and J ends were trimmed by 1 base and 0 bases, with 20 bases remaining between them. This CDR3 spans 20 amino acids. In DNA form, the CDR3 reads TGCGCCAGCAGCTTGTTATGGGGGACGAGTGGTCTCTCTGGGGCCAACGTCCTGACTTTC. It yields the protein CASSLLWGTSGLSGANVLTF.

In this sample, this clonotype turned up a few times. This sequence joins TRBV29-1 and TRBJ2-7; TRBD1 agrees at 10 bases. The CDR3 totals 16 residues. The V gene end was trimmed by 7 bases and the J gene end by 3 bases; junction bases not matched to a gene: 15. Germline V gene sequence: CDR1 SQVTM, CDR2 ANQGSEA. CDR3 in DNA: TGCAGCGCTTGCCTCCTGACAGGGGGCAGTTTCTACGAGCAGTACTTC. This encodes CSACLLTGGSFYEQYF.

V is TRBV29-1 and J is TRBJ2-3; D is undetermined. This CDR3 has 14 amino acids. The germline V and J ends were trimmed by 3 bases and 7 bases, with 17 bases remaining between them. The germline CDR1 and CDR2 sequences are SQVTM and ANQGSEA. CDR3 in DNA: TGCAGCGTTGATGCTGGCTTTGACTTGAATACGCAGTATTTT. This encodes CSVDAGFDLNTQYF.